This T cell receptor beta chain was retrieved from a study of CD8 T cells in Susac syndrome. A quantity of about 0.5 to 1 ug RNA underwent reverse transcription using random hexamers. The CDR3 of TCR beta was amplified by immunoSEQ multiplex PCR across 54 Vbeta and 13 Jbeta. TCRdb redid the calling of the immunoSEQ multiplex PCR reads with MiXCR, one entry per CDR3 protein. The sample has hundreds of thousands of distinct CDR3 sequences; more than 80% are singletons. Germline loops: CDR1 MNHEY, CDR2 SMNVEV (reference sequence). The V gene lost 5 bases and the J gene lost 5 bases, with 6 bases spanning the gap. CDR3 length: 12 residues. Sequencing of TCR beta, carried out with a high-throughput approach, was applied to CD8+ and CD4+ T cells from the blood. It was negative isolation that provided the CD8+ and CD4+ T cells, whereas TEMRA cells were enriched by FACS.

This receptor was identified in a human donor with multiple sclerosis. This sequence joins TRBV27 and TRBJ2-2, with no clear D. The sequencing sample was made of CD8+ T cells from PBMCs. The CDR3 bases are TGTGCCAGCAGTGCCCCGACCGGGGAGCTGTTTTTT. Translation: CASSAPTGELFF.